This TCR beta chain came from a study of blood T cell repertoires in COVID-19. Profiling relied on immunoSEQ multiplex PCR, and the TCRdb table lists in-frame clones only, not all of them. The sample lists roughly 73,000 clones, about 84% seen once, with 1.8% in the top ten. This clone showed up just once. Trimming took off 8 bases at V and 8 bases at J, with 15 bases between the two ends. Germline V gene data show CDR1 as GTSNPN and CDR2 as SVGIG (reference sequence). The CDR3 has 11 amino acids. The sequencing sample was made of peripheral blood. The receptor was isolated from a woman aged 60-70 years with acute or convalescent COVID-19. The chain combines TRBV30 with TRBJ1-2, with unresolved D. CDR3: CAGRARGGYTF. DNA for the CDR3: TGTGCCGGGCGGGCCCGGGGAGGCTACACCTTC.